The clone carrying this T cell receptor beta chain was seen ten or more times. The V and J ends lost 9 bases and 1 base respectively, with 16 bases between them. This CDR3 contains 15 residues. The germline V gene encodes CDR1 LNHNV and CDR2 YYDKDF (reference sequence). These data come from a study of neurological immune-mediated disorders. TCRdb re-derived calls from the 5' RACE reads in MiXCR, one entry per CDR3 protein. The profile shows more than 45,000 distinct CDR3 sequences, around 10% of them singletons. The chain has TRBV15 and TRBJ1-5; the D is unclear. This clonotype originated in a man in his sixties in good health. The sequenced sample was PBMCs. The CDR3 reads CATSRGGGSNQPQHF. CDR3 nucleotides: TGTGCCACATCTCGGGGTGGAGGGAGCAATCAGCCCCAGCATTTT.